A selection of T cell receptor beta chains follows, all from one sample in a study of shared clonotypes between healthy human individuals. Some clones are missing from TCRdb's copy, which holds only in-frame ones; the method was immunoSEQ multiplex PCR. Here the sample spans over 100,000 clones, roughly two thirds being singletons. Input material: memory CD8+ T cells sorted from blood. Source of these receptors: a woman aged 25 to 39 in good health. Each CDR3 is given with its conserved first and last residue. The D gene is left open where the match is weak. Expanded clones are given a class, and other clones once, few, many or no size at all.

clone size | D gene | J gene | V gene | CDR3 protein | CDR3 DNA
few | TRBD2 | TRBJ2-1 | TRBV6-4 | CASSGLAGGNEQFF | TGTGCCAGCAGCGGACTAGCGGGAGGGAATGAGCAGTTCTTC
NA | TRBD2 | TRBJ2-7 | TRBV7-9 | CASSLTVTSGLEQYF | TGTGCCAGCAGCTTAACGGTGACTAGCGGGCTCGAGCAGTACTTC
NA | NA | TRBJ1-5 | TRBV6-4 | CASSEGSNQPQHF | TGTGCCAGCAGTGAGGGTTCCAATCAGCCCCAGCATTTT
NA | TRBD2 | TRBJ2-6 | TRBV7-8 | CASSKVAGGRIPGANVLTF | TGTGCCAGCAGTAAAGTAGCGGGAGGGCGCATACCTGGGGCCAACGTCCTGACTTTC
NA | TRBD1 | TRBJ1-4 | TRBV19 | CASSTGQVGWLFF | TGTGCCAGTAGCACGGGACAGGTTGGATGGCTGTTTTTT
NA | TRBD2 | TRBJ2-5 | TRBV27 | CASSFAGVGETQYF | TGTGCCAGCAGTTTTGCGGGAGTTGGGGAGACCCAGTACTTC
NA | NA | TRBJ2-5 | TRBV10-2 | CAASGEGETQYF | TGCGCCGCCTCCGGGGAAGGAGAGACCCAGTACTTC
NA | NA | TRBJ2-1 | TRBV27 | CASSLSGGWYNEQFF | TGTGCCAGCAGTTTGTCGGGGGGCTGGTACAATGAGCAGTTCTTC
NA | NA | TRBJ1-5 | TRBV4-1 | CASSMGPSSNQPQHF | TGCGCCAGCAGCATGGGACCTAGCAGCAATCAGCCCCAGCATTTT
NA | TRBD1 | TRBJ2-1 | TRBV27 | CASSPSAGQGLRNEQFF | TGTGCCAGCAGTCCGTCCGCTGGACAGGGTTTGCGGAATGAGCAGTTCTTC
NA | NA | TRBJ2-7 | TRBV27 | CASSFEPGHEQYF | TGTGCCAGCAGTTTTGAGCCGGGCCACGAGCAGTACTTC
few | NA | TRBJ1-4 | TRBV28 | CASSRGTFEEKLFF | TGTGCCAGCAGCCGGGGGACGTTCGAGGAAAAACTGTTTTTT